The clone carrying this TCR beta chain was recorded at least ten times. The antigen is unknown. This sample stems from a study of T-cell reconstitution after alpha-beta-depleted transplantation in children. Whole-study findings and limits: T-cell numbers and diversity, one year after transplant, stemmed largely from T cells that were newly produced. Certain patients had high TCRbeta diversity at day 60, and it came from recipient T cells and thymic progenitors that survived. About two months after transplant, alpha-beta T cells reportedly came from several hundred expanded graft clones.

Preparation of the TCRbeta library involved a method that used unique molecular identifiers. TCRdb reprocessed the PCR reads with MiXCR, giving one entry per CDR3 protein. Of hundreds of thousands of distinct CDR3 sequences in the sample, around 13% were seen once. This specimen consisted of PBMCs, obtained before TCRalphabeta/CD19-depleted stem cell transplant. The source of this sequence is a girl aged 2 to 10 with congenital amegakaryocytic thrombocytopenia, due to receive a stem cell transplant.

CDR3 bases: TGTGCCATCTCAAGCGGGGCCACAGATACGCAGTATTTT. Translation gives CAISSGATDTQYF. The chain combines TRBV10-3 with TRBJ2-3; the match to TRBD2 covers 7 bases. The CDR3 is made up of 13 amino acids. The trim removed 8 bases at V and 2 bases at J, leaving 4 bases unmatched. Germline V gene sequence: CDR1 ENHRY, CDR2 SYGVKD.